The T cell receptor beta chain described here comes from a study of blood T cell repertoires in COVID-19. Study context: Whether acute or convalescent, the COVID-19 samples came from the United States, Italy and Spain. PBMCs, B-cell-depleted T cells, or T cells were the source of the cDNA or gDNA that made up the material.

Germline loops: CDR1 SEHNR, CDR2 FQNEAQ (reference sequence). The CDR3 has 14 amino acids. Trimming removed 5 bases from V and 0 bases from J; junction bases left unmatched: 1. Original analysis: Amplifying reference gene primers gave estimates of nucleated cell counts. TCRdb's table, derived via immunoSEQ multiplex PCR, lists solely in-frame clones and lacks some. The V and J calls and the clone size are those of that table, but D and trimming were determined from the DNA. The sample lists about 240,000 clones; more than 85% were seen once. The TCR comes from a woman aged 70-85 years with active or convalescent COVID-19. Source material: peripheral blood. V usage is TRBV7-9 and J usage is TRBJ1-3; TRBD1 matches 7 bases. The CDR3 loop reads CASSRQGSGNTIYF. Written as DNA, the CDR3 is TGTGCCAGCAGCCGACAGGGCTCTGGAAACACCATATATTTT.